This note documents a single TCR beta chain sequence. Its antigen is unidentified. These data come from a study of PD-1 blockade in classical Hodgkin lymphoma. Each of the patients experienced relapse following autologous stem cell transplantation, and their brentuximab vedotin exposure differed. Purification of CD4+ T cells from thawed PBMCs was performed via magnetic negative selection. Complete response, partial response or progressive disease constituted the best responses recorded. General study results and limits: By C4D1 there was a significant rise in CD4+ TCR diversity but not in CD8+ TCR diversity. Differences between repertoires have undefined causes, possibly disease activity or prior therapy. Lower baseline TCR diversity was reported for newly diagnosed patients than for healthy donors.

Sequenced by immunoSEQ multiplex PCR; TCRdb stores in-frame clones only, minus some. Of over 30,000 clones in the sample, around 90% were seen once. Germline CDR1 is KGHSH and CDR2 is LQKENI. Trimming cost V 3 bases and J 1 base, with 11 bases left between them. The CDR3 contains 15 residues. This sequence originates from a human donor with classical Hodgkin lymphoma. This rearrangement joins TRBV18 to TRBJ2-3, with a tentative D call TRBD1 (5 bases). Sequencing was performed on CD4+ T cells from blood, taken at baseline. CDR3 in DNA: TGTGCCAGCTCACCGACCAGGGTCGGCACAGATACGCAGTATTTT. Protein: CASSPTRVGTDTQYF.